Below are 5 T cell receptor beta chains sequenced from a single sample in a study of Tregs in tolerant kidney transplant recipients. The assay was immunoSEQ multiplex PCR, and TCRdb's table has in-frame clones only and misses some. Of around 43,000 clones listed, about 90% are singletons. The sample comprised Tregs from blood. Every receptor here comes from a human donor in good health.

V usage is TRBV29-1 and J usage is TRBJ1-3; D is ambiguous. Per the germline V gene, CDR1 is SQVTM and CDR2 is ANQGSEA. The CDR3 consists of 15 residues. Trimming cost V 0 bases and J 4 bases, with 13 bases left between them. CDR3 amino acids: CSVEDDRGVGNTIYF. DNA of the CDR3: TGCAGCGTTGAAGATGATCGCGGGGTGGGAAACACCATATATTTT.

The chain employs TRBV9 and TRBJ1-1; D uncertain. Per germline, CDR1 SGDLS and CDR2 YYNGEE. Trimming pared 3 bases from V and 5 bases from J, leaving 8 bases between. There are 12 residues in the CDR3. CDR3 sequence reads: CASSAWNTEAFF. CDR3 sequence (DNA): TGTGCCAGCAGCGCCTGGAATACTGAAGCTTTCTTT. The entire variable domain, with the rest obtained from reference TRBV9 and TRBJ1-1, is as follows: DSGVTQTPKHLITATGQRVTLRCSPRSGDLSVYWYQQSLDQGLQFLIQYYNGEERAKGNILERFSAQQFPDLHSELNLSSLELGDSALYFCASSAWNTEAFFGQGTRLTVV.

The chain has TRBV5-4 and TRBJ1-5; 7 positions agree with TRBD1. CDR1 and CDR2 (germline): SGHNT, YYREEE (reference sequence). There are 17 residues in the CDR3. V shed 2 bases and J 3 bases; nucleotides not matched to a gene: 11. The CDR3 is CASSFRLTGNDNQPQHF. In nucleotides, the CDR3 is TGTGCCAGCAGCTTTCGGCTGACAGGGAATGACAATCAGCCCCAGCATTTT.

The chain carries TRBV2 and TRBJ1-5; weak D call: TRBD1 (5 bases). The germline V and J ends were trimmed by 4 bases and 2 bases, with 12 bases remaining between them. CDR1 is SNHLY and CDR2 is FYNNEI in the germline V gene. The CDR3 length is 15 residues. Here the CDR3 reads CASSGRGWRNQPQHF. CDR3 nucleotide sequence: TGTGCCAGCAGTGGGCGGGGGTGGCGCAATCAGCCCCAGCATTTT.

The chain uses TRBV30 and TRBJ2-7, with 11 bases that match TRBD1. The CDR3 runs 15 residues. Germline V gives CDR1 GTSNPN, CDR2 SVGIG (reference sequence). The J segment lost 3 bases and the V segment lost 0 bases, leaving 4 bases of the junction unmatched. The chain's CDR3 is CAWSVRGTGGYEQYF. In DNA, the CDR3 is TGTGCCTGGAGTGTAAGGGGGACAGGGGGCTACGAGCAGTACTTC.